This T cell receptor beta chain was sequenced during a study of blood T cell repertoires in COVID-19. Study in general: Sources were T cells, B-cell-depleted T cells, or PBMCs; the material itself was cDNA or gDNA.

It was during active infection that Seattle patients were enrolled and then longitudinally followed. Trimming removed 2 bases from V and 4 bases from J; junction bases left unmatched: 0. The germline V gene encodes CDR1 MNHEY and CDR2 SVGAGI. The CDR3 has 14 residues. In the source study's methods: How many nucleated cells were present was estimated from reference gene primer amplification. Data came from immunoSEQ multiplex PCR; TCRdb stores just in-frame clones and leaves some out. D and trimming were read from the DNA, whereas the V and J calls and clone size are those reported in that table. Of under 400,000 clones listed, 75% to 90% are singletons.

The sequence came from a young woman with COVID-19, enrolled during active disease. The V and J genes are TRBV6-5 and TRBJ2-5, with 11 positions matching TRBD1. The material sequenced was peripheral blood. In DNA, the CDR3 is TGTGCCAGCAGTTACGGGACAGGGGGAGAGACCCAGTACTTC. Protein product: CASSYGTGGETQYF.